The T cell receptor beta chain described here comes from a study of blood T cell repertoires in COVID-19. Study-level information: PBMCs, B-cell-depleted T cells, or T cells provided the cDNA or gDNA that made up the material.

Only in-frame clones appear in the TCRdb table, and some are missing; sequencing was by immunoSEQ multiplex PCR. The repertoire holds more than 450,000 clones, with roughly nine tenths as singletons. Germline CDR1 reads LNHDA; CDR2 reads SQIVND (reference sequence). Losses at the gene ends were 3 bases for V and 4 bases for J; bases not matched to a gene: 0. This CDR3 spans 13 amino acids. Participants, about 18 to 100 years old, spanned about 26 US areas. Membership in each cohort depended on participant-reported clinical history. Two negative PCRs, clearance, or symptom resolution characterized the recovered Cohort 3 donors. Concerning this clone itself: This CDR3 is also generated by other DNA sequences in the sample.

The chain joins TRBV19 to TRBJ1-2, with 9 bases that match TRBD1. This receptor was taken from a woman aged 18-29 years who had recovered from COVID-19. The sample comprised PBMCs or T cells enriched from blood (not recorded which). The CDR3 reads CASSMTGGYGYTF. DNA for the CDR3: TGTGCCAGTAGTATGACAGGGGGCTATGGCTACACCTTC. The variable domain in full, completed from reference TRBV19 and TRBJ1-2, reads DGGITQSPKYLFRKEGQNVTLSCEQNLNHDAMYWYRQDPGQGLRLIYYSQIVNDFQKGDIAEGYSVSREKKESFPLTVTSAQKNPTAFYLCASSMTGGYGYTFGSGTRLTVV.